This TCR beta chain appears in the sequencing data of a study of beta chain features in type 1 diabetes. Background on the study: Regarding age, gender and cell yields, patients proved similar to healthy donors. Across every sample, approximately 110,000,000 sorted cells were examined in total. Findings of the study overall: Type 1 diabetes patients had VDJ junctions that carried fewer insertions and more deletions. All four CD4+ subsets from Type 1 diabetes patients carried moderately but significantly shorter TCRB CDR3s.

In regard to this clone: Its antigen is not identified.

The CDR3 has 16 amino acids. Germline V lookup: CDR1 SGHRS, CDR2 YFSETQ. V lost 6 bases, J lost 2 bases, and 11 bases stayed unmatched. The isolated RNA, all of it, was reverse transcribed, so expressed TCRB transcripts were what got sequenced. This table comes from immunoSEQ multiplex PCR, and its TCRdb copy is limited to in-frame clones, with some not included. Of a few hundred thousand clones listed, roughly 12% are singletons. Input material: naive CD4+ T cells from blood. The origin of this receptor is a man between 18 and 29 years old in good health. The rearrangement links TRBV5-1 to TRBJ2-1, with 7 bases that match TRBD2. The CDR3 reads CASTPLRGSPYNEQFF. The CDR3 DNA reads TGCGCCAGCACCCCCCTTCGCGGGAGCCCCTACAATGAGCAGTTCTTC.